This T cell receptor beta chain was found in a study of T cell repertoires in cytomegalovirus infection. Points from the study as a whole: It was HLA-C-restricted CMV-specific TCR beta clonotypes that dominated the response ex vivo. Cumulative public TCR beta family frequency identified CMV carriers with the relevant HLA.

The V gene end was trimmed by 4 bases and the J gene end by 4 bases; junction bases not matched to a gene: 6. The CDR3 runs 16 residues. Germline V CDR1 and CDR2: SGHVS, FNYEAQ. This clonotype occurred many times. Its antigen remains unknown. Each CDR3 protein gets one entry after TCRdb re-called the reads with MiXCR. The sample shows roughly 350,000 distinct CDR3 sequences, about 34% of them seen only once. The receptor's source is a human donor in good health (CMV status not recorded). Some clones in this sample may be carry-over from other donors' samples. Sequencing used cultured PBMCs, obtained from culture after CMV antigen stimulation. The chain recombines TRBV7-6 with TRBJ2-1, with 11 bases identical to TRBD2. As DNA, the CDR3 is TGTGCCAGCAGCTCCCCGACTAGCGGGGTATACAATGAGCAGTTCTTC. It encodes CASSSPTSGVYNEQFF.